The present TCR beta chain was sequenced within a study of a mutant IDH1 vaccine in newly diagnosed glioma. Across the whole study: Vaccination started 4-6 weeks after radiotherapy alone, or with temozolomide cycles.

Clones were sequenced by immunoSEQ multiplex PCR, and TCRdb holds only the in-frame ones, with some missing. This sample has tens of thousands of clones, with approximately 80% found just once. V was pared by 3 bases and J by 0 bases, with 15 bases between. This CDR3 has 16 amino acids. From germline, CDR1 is MGHDK and CDR2 SYGVNS. In regard to this clone: The antigen remains unidentified.

Described time point: week 5, during vaccination. Every vaccine dose comprised 300 ug of mutant IDH1 20-mer peptide plus topical imiquimod. The TCR originated in a man aged 50 to 59 with glioma. The chain uses TRBV25-1 and TRBJ2-7, with D tentatively TRBD2 (6 bases). The sequenced sample was PBMCs, obtained from a glioma patient whose treatment included an IDH1 peptide vaccine. The CDR3 DNA reads as TGTGCCAGCAGTGAGGGAGGAACAACTCGCTCCTACGAGCAGTACTTC. It yields the protein CASSEGGTTRSYEQYF.